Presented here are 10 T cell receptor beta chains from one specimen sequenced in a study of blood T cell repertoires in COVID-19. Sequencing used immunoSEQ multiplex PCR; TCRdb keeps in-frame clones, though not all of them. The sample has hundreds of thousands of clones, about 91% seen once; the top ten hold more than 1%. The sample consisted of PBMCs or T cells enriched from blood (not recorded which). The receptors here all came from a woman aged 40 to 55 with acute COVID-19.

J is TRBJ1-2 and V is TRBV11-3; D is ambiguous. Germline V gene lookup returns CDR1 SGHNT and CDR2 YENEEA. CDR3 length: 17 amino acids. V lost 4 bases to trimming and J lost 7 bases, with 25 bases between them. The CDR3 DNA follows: TGTGCCAGCAGCTCAAGAACCGTTGGAGGGTTCCATCCTGGCTACACCTTC. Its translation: CASSSRTVGGFHPGYTF.

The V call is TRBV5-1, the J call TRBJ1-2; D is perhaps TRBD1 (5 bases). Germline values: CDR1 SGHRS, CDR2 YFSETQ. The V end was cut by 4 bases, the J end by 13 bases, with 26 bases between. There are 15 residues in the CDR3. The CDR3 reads CASSQTDNAFRGVTF. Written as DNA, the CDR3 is TGCGCCAGCAGCCAGACAGACAACGCCTTTCGTGGGGTCACCTTC.

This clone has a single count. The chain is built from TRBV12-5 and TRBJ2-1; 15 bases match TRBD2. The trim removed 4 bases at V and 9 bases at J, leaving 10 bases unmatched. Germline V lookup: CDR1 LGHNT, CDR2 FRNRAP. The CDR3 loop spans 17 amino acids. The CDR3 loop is CASGSGTSGRSGSEQFF. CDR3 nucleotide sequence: TGTGCTAGTGGTTCGGGGACTAGCGGGAGGAGTGGTAGTGAGCAGTTCTTC.

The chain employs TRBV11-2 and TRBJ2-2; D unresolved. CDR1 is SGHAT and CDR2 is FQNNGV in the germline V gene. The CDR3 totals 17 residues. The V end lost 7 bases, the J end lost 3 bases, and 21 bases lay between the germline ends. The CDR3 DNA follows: TGTGCCAGCACTACTGAATTGGGTTACGAGGACACCGGGGAGCTGTTTTTT. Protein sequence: CASTTELGYEDTGELFF.

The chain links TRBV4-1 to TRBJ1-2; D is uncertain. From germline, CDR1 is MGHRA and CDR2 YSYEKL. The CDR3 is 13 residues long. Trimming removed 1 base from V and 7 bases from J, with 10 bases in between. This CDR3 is CASSQAEGSGYTF. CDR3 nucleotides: TGCGCCAGCAGCCAAGCGGAAGGGAGTGGCTACACCTTC.

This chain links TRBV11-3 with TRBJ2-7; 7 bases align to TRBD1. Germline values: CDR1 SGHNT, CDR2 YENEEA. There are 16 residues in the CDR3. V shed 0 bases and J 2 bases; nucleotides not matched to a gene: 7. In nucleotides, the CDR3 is TGTGCCAGCAGCTTAGACCTAGGGACAGCCACCTACGAGCAGTACGTC. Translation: CASSLDLGTATYEQYV.

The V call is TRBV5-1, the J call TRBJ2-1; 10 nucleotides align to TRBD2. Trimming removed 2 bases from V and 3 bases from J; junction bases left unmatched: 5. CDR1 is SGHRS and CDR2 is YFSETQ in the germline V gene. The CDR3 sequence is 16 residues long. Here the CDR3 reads CASSFRSGGDYNEQFF. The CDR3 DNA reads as TGCGCCAGCAGCTTTCGCAGCGGGGGGGACTACAATGAGCAGTTCTTC.

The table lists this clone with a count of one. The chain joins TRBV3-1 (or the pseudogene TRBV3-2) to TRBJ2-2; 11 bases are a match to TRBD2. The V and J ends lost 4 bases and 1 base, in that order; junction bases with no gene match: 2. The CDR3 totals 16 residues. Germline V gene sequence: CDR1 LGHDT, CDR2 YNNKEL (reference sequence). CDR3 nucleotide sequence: TGTGCCAGCAGCCGAGGACTAGCGGGGAACACCGGGGAGCTGTTTTTT. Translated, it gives CASSRGLAGNTGELFF.

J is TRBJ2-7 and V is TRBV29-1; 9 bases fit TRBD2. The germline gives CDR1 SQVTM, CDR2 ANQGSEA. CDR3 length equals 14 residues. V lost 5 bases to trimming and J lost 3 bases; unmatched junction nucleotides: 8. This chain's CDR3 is CSVLLASGNYEQYF. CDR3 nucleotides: TGCAGCGTTCTCTTAGCTAGCGGGAACTACGAGCAGTACTTC.

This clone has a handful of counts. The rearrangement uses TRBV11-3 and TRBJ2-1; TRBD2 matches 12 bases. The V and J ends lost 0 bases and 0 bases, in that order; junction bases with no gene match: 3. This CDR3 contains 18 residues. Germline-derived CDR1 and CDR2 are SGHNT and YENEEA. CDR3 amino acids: CASSLDQTSGSSYNEQFF. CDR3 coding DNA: TGTGCCAGCAGCTTAGATCAGACTAGCGGGAGCTCCTACAATGAGCAGTTCTTC.